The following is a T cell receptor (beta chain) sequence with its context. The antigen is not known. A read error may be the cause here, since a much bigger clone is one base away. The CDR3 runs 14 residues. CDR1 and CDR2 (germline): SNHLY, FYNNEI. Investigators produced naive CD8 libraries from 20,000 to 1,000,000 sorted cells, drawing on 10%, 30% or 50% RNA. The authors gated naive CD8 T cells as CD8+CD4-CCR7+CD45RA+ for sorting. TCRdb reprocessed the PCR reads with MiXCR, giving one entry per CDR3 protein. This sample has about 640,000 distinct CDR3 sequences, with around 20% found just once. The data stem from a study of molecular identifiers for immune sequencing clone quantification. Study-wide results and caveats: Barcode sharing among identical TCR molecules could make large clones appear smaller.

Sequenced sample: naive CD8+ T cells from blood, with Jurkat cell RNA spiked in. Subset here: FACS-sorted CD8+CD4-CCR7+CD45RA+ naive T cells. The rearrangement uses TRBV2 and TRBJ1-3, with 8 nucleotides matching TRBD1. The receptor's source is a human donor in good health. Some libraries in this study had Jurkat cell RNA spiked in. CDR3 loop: CASSLDRGGNTVYF. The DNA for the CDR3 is TGTGCCAGCAGTCTCGACAGGGGCGGAAACACCGTATATTTT.